This entry lists 28 T cell receptor beta chains sequenced from one sample in a study of response to subunit inactivated influenza vaccine. Each CDR3 protein gets one entry after TCRdb re-called the RT-PCR reads with MiXCR. The sample carries 500,000 to 600,000 distinct CDR3 sequences, approximately 7.7% recorded once. The sample consisted of PBMCs from blood, taken roughly 24 months after vaccination. These receptors were taken from a man aged 50-75 years who received an inactivated influenza vaccine.

This clonotype occurred a few times. The V call is TRBV25-1, the J call TRBJ2-1; either TRBD1 or TRBD2 may supply D (5 bases each). The germline CDR1 and CDR2 sequences are MGHDK and SYGVNS. V was shortened by 3 bases and J by 6 bases, with 9 bases between the two germline ends. This CDR3 contains 13 residues. The chain's CDR3 is CASSEGRRNEQFF. For the CDR3, the DNA is TGTGCCAGCAGTGAGGGACGACGCAATGAGCAGTTCTTC.

This chain joins TRBV20-1 and TRBJ2-5, with a possible D match to TRBD1 (5 bases). This CDR3 has 15 residues. CDR1 and CDR2 (germline): DFQATT, SNEGSKA (reference sequence). The ends were cut back, 3 bases at V and 1 base at J, with 15 bases in the middle. This CDR3 reads CSASWGRHSQETQYF. DNA of the CDR3: TGCAGTGCTAGTTGGGGCAGGCACAGCCAAGAGACCCAGTACTTC.

There are many counts of this clonotype. The V and J genes are TRBV29-1 and TRBJ1-2; D may be TRBD1 (5 bases). The CDR3 extends over 12 amino acids. Germline CDR1 is SQVTM and CDR2 is ANQGSEA. The V end lost 5 bases, the J end lost 4 bases, and 11 bases lay between the germline ends. The CDR3 coding sequence is TGCAGCGTTTCGGGGGTAGGCTATGGCTACACCTTC. This codes for CSVSGVGYGYTF.

This clonotype has more than one count but fewer than ten. J is TRBJ2-7 and V is TRBV20-1; 8 bases line up with TRBD1. V trimming: 1 base; J trimming: 6 bases; junction bases outside the gene matches: 17. The CDR3 has 17 amino acids. Germline V gene sequence: CDR1 DFQATT, CDR2 SNEGSKA (reference sequence). The CDR3 coding sequence is TGCAGTGCTAGAGCTGGTCGAAAGGACAGGGTGGTTTCCGAGCAGTACTTC. Translating gives CSARAGRKDRVVSEQYF.

This chain connects TRBV12-3 or TRBV12-4 to TRBJ2-7, with 7 bases matching TRBD2. V was pared by 5 bases and J by 0 bases, with 7 bases of the junction left unmatched. This CDR3 has 15 amino acids. The CDR3 here is CASSRTGGYSYEQYF. CDR3 sequence (DNA): TGTGCCAGCAGTCGGACGGGAGGTTACTCCTACGAGCAGTACTTC.

The rearrangement joins TRBV20-1 to TRBJ2-3, with D uncertain. Trimming took off 6 bases at V and 2 bases at J, with 9 bases between the two ends. CDR1 and CDR2 (germline): DFQATT, SNEGSKA (reference sequence). The CDR3 loop spans 12 amino acids. The CDR3 sequence is CSASRATDTQYF. Written as DNA, the CDR3 is TGCAGTGCCTCCCGGGCCACAGATACGCAGTATTTT.

This clonotype was recorded many times. The chain is built from TRBV7-8 and TRBJ1-2; D not certain. The germline V and J ends were trimmed by 0 bases and 6 bases, with 14 bases remaining between them. The CDR3 covers 15 residues. CDR1 and CDR2 (germline): SGHVS, FQNEAQ. The CDR3 protein is CASSLAGRDHDGYTF. CDR3 bases: TGTGCCAGCAGCTTAGCAGGACGGGATCACGATGGCTACACCTTC.

This clonotype has ten or more counts. The chain links TRBV11-2 to TRBJ2-3; a possible D gene is TRBD2 (6 bases). This CDR3 region has 18 residues. Germline values: CDR1 SGHAT, CDR2 FQNNGV. Trimming removed 3 bases at V and 2 bases at J, with 21 bases between. The CDR3 sequence is CASSFLGRMGGNTDTQYF. The CDR3 bases are TGTGCCAGCAGCTTCTTGGGGCGAATGGGCGGGAACACAGATACGCAGTATTTT.

In this sample, this clonotype turned up a few times. This chain joins TRBV4-2 and TRBJ1-5; D call uncertain. The CDR3 runs 15 residues. In germline, CDR1 is LGHNA, CDR2 YNFKEQ. Trimming removed 0 bases at V and 3 bases at J, with 9 bases between. The CDR3 coding sequence is TGTGCCAGCAGCCAAGATCACAGCTACAATCAGCCCCAGCATTTT. Amino acid sequence: CASSQDHSYNQPQHF.

The chain combines TRBV12-3 or TRBV12-4 with TRBJ2-5; D remains unclear. The V gene lost 1 base and the J gene lost 4 bases, with 13 bases spanning the gap. The CDR3 length is 15 residues. DNA for the CDR3: TGTGCCAGCAGTTTAGGTCGTCTTGCGGTAGAGACCCAGTACTTC. It specifies CASSLGRLAVETQYF.

This clonotype was counted ten times or more. The V and J genes are TRBV7-9 and TRBJ2-1, with a weak D call TRBD1 (5 bases). V lost 9 bases and J 3 bases, leaving 12 bases between the germline ends. Per the germline V gene, CDR1 is SEHNR and CDR2 is FQNEAQ (reference sequence). The CDR3 loop spans 13 amino acids. Here the CDR3 reads CASTQGFYNEQFF. The CDR3 DNA reads TGTGCCAGTACCCAGGGATTCTACAATGAGCAGTTCTTC.

The table lists this clonotype with many counts. The CDR3 DNA follows: TGTGCCAGCAGGGTCCCCCTCGGGAATGAGCAGTTCTTC. Protein: CASRVPLGNEQFF. The J gene is TRBJ2-1, the V gene TRBV27; D ambiguous. In germline, CDR1 is MNHEY, CDR2 SMNVEV (reference sequence). V was cut by 6 bases and J by 7 bases, with 13 bases left in between. The CDR3 extends over 13 amino acids.

This clonotype has more than one count but fewer than ten. The junction shows a germline mismatch at one end, possibly a read error. The gene calls are TRBV20-1 and TRBJ2-5, with 7 bases identical to TRBD1. The V gene's germline CDR1 is DFQATT and CDR2 SNEGSKA (reference sequence). This CDR3 contains 16 residues. In DNA form, the CDR3 reads TGCTGTGCTACAAAACATACAGGGGTCGGGGAAGAGACCCAGTACTTC. Translation: CCATKHTGVGEETQYF.

This clonotype has a handful of counts. The genes are TRBV7-2 and TRBJ2-5; unclear D gene. Germline loops: CDR1 SGHTA, CDR2 FQGNSA. The CDR3 covers 14 residues. The V gene lost 11 bases and the J gene lost 5 bases, with 21 bases spanning the gap. The CDR3 bases are TGTGCCGAAAAGTCCCAGACGCGCTGGGAGACCCAGTACTTC. Protein: CAEKSQTRWETQYF.

The V and J genes are TRBV28 and TRBJ2-2; possibly TRBD2 for D (6 bases). CDR1 is MDHEN and CDR2 is SYDVKM in the germline V gene. Trimming pared 6 bases from V and 5 bases from J, leaving 16 bases between. The CDR3 is made up of 15 amino acids. The CDR3 DNA reads as TGTGCCAGCAGAAGGGGACTCTTGGGGACCGGGGAGCTGTTTTTT. Translation gives CASRRGLLGTGELFF.

This clonotype was seen at least ten times. This sequence joins TRBV7-9 and TRBJ2-1; 8 positions match TRBD1. The trim removed 4 bases at V and 7 bases at J, leaving 3 bases unmatched. CDR1 is SEHNR and CDR2 is FQNEAQ in the germline V gene (reference sequence). The CDR3 has 13 amino acids. The CDR3 DNA reads as TGTGCCAGCAGCTGGACAGGGTCAAATGAGCAGTTCTTC. Protein: CASSWTGSNEQFF.

This chain joins TRBV4-1 and TRBJ1-1; D unclear. The CDR3 is 16 residues long. CDR1 and CDR2 (germline): MGHRA, YSYEKL. The ends were cut back, 1 base at V and 0 bases at J, with 12 bases in the middle. As DNA, the CDR3 is TGCGCCAGCAGCCAAGTTGACCAGACGTTGAACACTGAAGCTTTCTTT. It specifies CASSQVDQTLNTEAFF.

This clonotype turned up a few times. The rearrangement uses TRBV11-2 and TRBJ2-1, with 12 positions matching TRBD2. This CDR3 has 20 amino acids. Per the germline V gene, CDR1 is SGHAT and CDR2 is FQNNGV. V gave up 1 base and J gave up 3 bases; unmatched junction bases: 13. CDR3 region: CASSLGGRLAGVHHYNEQFF. CDR3 DNA sequence: TGTGCCAGCAGCTTAGGTGGGAGACTAGCGGGAGTCCACCACTACAATGAGCAGTTCTTC.

This clonotype was seen only a few times. The rearrangement links TRBV28 to TRBJ2-1, with D possibly being TRBD1 (6 bases). The CDR3 has 14 residues. The V and J ends lost 7 bases and 0 bases respectively, with 10 bases between them. Germline lookup yields CDR1 MDHEN and CDR2 SYDVKM. CDR3 sequence reads: CASNRDTSYNEQFF. DNA of the CDR3: TGTGCCAGCAATAGGGACACCTCCTACAATGAGCAGTTCTTC.

This clonotype was recorded at least ten times. The rearrangement links TRBV20-1 to TRBJ2-1, with D maybe TRBD1 (5 bases). The CDR3 consists of 13 residues. Germline assignment: CDR1 DFQATT and CDR2 SNEGSKA (reference sequence). The V and J ends lost 1 base and 2 bases respectively, with 6 bases between them. The CDR3 protein is CSARGQTYNEQFF. In DNA form, the CDR3 reads TGCAGTGCTAGAGGACAGACCTACAATGAGCAGTTCTTC.

This rearrangement joins TRBV12-3 or TRBV12-4 to TRBJ2-2; tentatively, D is TRBD1 (5 bases). The V gene lost 5 bases and the J gene lost 2 bases, with 15 bases spanning the gap. This CDR3 is built from 16 residues. CDR3 amino acids: CASSLPDRPNTGELFF. The CDR3 region has the DNA TGTGCCAGCAGTCTCCCTGACAGACCTAACACCGGGGAGCTGTTTTTT.

The CDR3 sequence: CASRLAGSGANVLTF. DNA of the CDR3: TGTGCCAGCCGACTAGCGGGATCCGGGGCCAACGTCCTGACTTTC. The rearrangement links TRBV6-1 to TRBJ2-6; TRBD2 aligns across 11 bases. CDR1 is MNHNS, CDR2 SASEGT, per germline. The trim removed 8 bases at V and 4 bases at J, leaving 4 bases unmatched. The CDR3 is made up of 15 amino acids.

This clonotype was found many times. The genes are TRBV4-3 and TRBJ1-4; unclear D gene. Germline values: CDR1 LGHNA, CDR2 YSLEER. V lost 1 base, J lost 2 bases, and 8 bases lay in between. The CDR3 totals 15 residues. CDR3 nucleotide sequence: TGCGCCAGCAGCCAAGGCCGGGCGACTAATGAAAAACTGTTTTTT. This encodes CASSQGRATNEKLFF.

This clonotype was seen only a few times. This sequence joins TRBV5-1 and TRBJ2-3; D remains unclear. The CDR3 is 13 residues long. V was cut by 0 bases and J by 5 bases, with 7 bases left in between. Germline V gene lookup returns CDR1 SGHRS and CDR2 YFSETQ. CDR3 coding DNA: TGCGCCAGCAGCTTGGCCTGGGGAGATACGCAGTATTTT. Translated, it gives CASSLAWGDTQYF.

Many counts were recorded for this clonotype. V usage is TRBV9 and J usage is TRBJ2-5; D might be TRBD2 (5 bases). V lost 9 bases, J lost 5 bases, and 17 bases lay in between. This CDR3 contains 13 residues. CDR1 and CDR2 from the germline V gene are SGDLS and YYNGEE. CDR3 sequence: CAIARPGKETQYF. CDR3 in DNA: TGTGCCATCGCACGACCGGGGAAGGAGACCCAGTACTTC.

V and J are TRBV20-1 and TRBJ2-1, with TRBD2 as a possible D gene (5 bases). The V end was cut by 3 bases, the J end by 3 bases, with 9 bases between. Per the germline V gene, CDR1 is DFQATT and CDR2 is SNEGSKA (reference sequence). The CDR3 length is 13 residues. The CDR3 here is CSASFGIYNEQFF. Here the CDR3 DNA reads TGCAGTGCTAGTTTCGGGATCTACAATGAGCAGTTCTTC.

V gene TRBV15 combines with J gene TRBJ1-5; 8 bases fit TRBD1. The CDR3 totals 14 residues. With 5 bases clipped from V and 4 bases from J, the junction kept 4 bases outside the gene matches. CDR1 is LNHNV, CDR2 YYDKDF, per germline (reference sequence). CDR3 in amino acids: CATSLDRGNQPQHF. Here the CDR3 DNA reads TGTGCCACCAGCCTTGACAGGGGAAATCAGCCCCAGCATTTT.

The gene calls are TRBV5-5 and TRBJ1-2; 7 bases agree with TRBD1. CDR3 length: 15 amino acids. V trimming: 1 base; J trimming: 6 bases; junction bases outside the gene matches: 9. CDR1 SGHKS and CDR2 YYEKEE come from the germline V gene (reference sequence). Here the CDR3 DNA reads TGTGCCAGCAGCTTGACGCGACAGGGAATTGATGGCTACACCTTC. This sequence encodes CASSLTRQGIDGYTF. Looking up the rest from reference TRBV5-5 and TRBJ1-2 gives the full variable domain: DAGVTQSPTHLIKTRGQQVTLRCSPISGHKSVSWYQQVLGQGPQFIFQYYEKEERGRGNFPDRFSARQFPNYSSELNVNALLLGDSALYLCASSLTRQGIDGYTFGSGTRLTVV.